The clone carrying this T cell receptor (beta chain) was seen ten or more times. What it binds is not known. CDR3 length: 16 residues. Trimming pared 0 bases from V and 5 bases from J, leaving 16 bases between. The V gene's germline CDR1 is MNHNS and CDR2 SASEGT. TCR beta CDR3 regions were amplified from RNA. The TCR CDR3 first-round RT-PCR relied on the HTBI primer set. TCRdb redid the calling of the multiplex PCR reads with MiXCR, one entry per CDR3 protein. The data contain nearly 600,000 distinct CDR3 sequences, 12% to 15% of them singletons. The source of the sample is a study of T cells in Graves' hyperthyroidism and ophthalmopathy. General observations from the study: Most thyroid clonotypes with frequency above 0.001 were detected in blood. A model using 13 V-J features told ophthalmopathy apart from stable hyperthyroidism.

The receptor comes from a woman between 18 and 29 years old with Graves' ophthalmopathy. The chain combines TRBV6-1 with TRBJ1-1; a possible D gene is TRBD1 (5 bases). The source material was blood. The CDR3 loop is CASSEAGTGGDTEAFF. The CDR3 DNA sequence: TGTGCCAGCAGTGAAGCGGGCACAGGAGGGGATACTGAAGCTTTCTTT.